Listed below are T cell receptor beta chains from one sample, sequenced in a study of CD8 T cells in ankylosing spondylitis. TCRdb called the 5' RACE reads again in MiXCR, with one record for every CDR3 protein. The sample includes approximately 24,000 distinct CDR3 sequences, over 2% of them seen just once. The sample was blood, either unsorted or a sorted T cell fraction (not recorded which). The receptor set was obtained from a female donor with ankylosing spondylitis or in good health (not recorded which). Both conserved end residues are part of each CDR3. Fields, in order: D gene, clone size, V gene, CDR3 protein. D genes are given only for firm matches. Clone size is stated in some rows and not others, as once, few, many or a class when expanded.

TRBD2,many,TRBV9,CASSPTGGGEDNEQFF
.,many,TRBV9,CASSVGLVEQFF
TRBD2,many,TRBV9,CASSVGTAGGSETQYF
.,many,TRBV9,CASSVDRADTQYF
TRBD1,many,TRBV9,CASSVAGGGTYEQYF
.,many,TRBV9,CASSVEDTYNEQFF
TRBD1,.,TRBV9,CASSVKPTGQETQYF
.,many,TRBV9,CASSVTPAGNQPQHF
.,many,TRBV9,CASSVGQVANYGYTF
.,many,TRBV9,CASSVAAGATDTQYF
TRBD1,many,TRBV9,CASSVAAGGNSPLHF
.,many,TRBV9,CASSSSASYNEQFF
.,.,TRBV9,CASSAQGYSYEQYF
TRBD1,many,TRBV9,CASSDPSGGLRNTIYF
TRBD2,many,TRBV9,CASSVAGGITDTQYF
TRBD2,many,TRBV9,CASSGPRSGGASTDTQYF
.,.,TRBV9,CASSVRTDYSNTGELFF
TRBD2,many,TRBV9,CASSVGGLAGWADTQYF
TRBD2,few,TRBV9,CASSATPLATGEQYF
.,many,TRBV9,CASSVVSSSYNEQFF
.,medium-sized,TRBV9,CASSVVGGAGETQYF
.,many,TRBV9,CASSVGTARDEQYF
.,many,TRBV9,CASSAGPGGQNIQYF
TRBD1,many,TRBV9,CASSRGGQGHYGYTF
.,few,TRBV9,CASNEGTSYNEQFF
.,many,TRBV9,CASSPGINTYNEQFF
.,few,TRBV9,CASSVSWANSPLHF
.,many,TRBV9,CASSVEGAAVDTQYF
TRBD2,many,TRBV9,CASSGKTSGRPLGLYEQYF
TRBD1,many,TRBV9,CASSVGQGVYNEQFF
.,many,TRBV9,CASSVGRTTEAFF
.,many,TRBV9,CASSVDVGLITGELFF
.,many,TRBV9,CASSLQGGYEQYF
.,many,TRBV9,CASSVLPSPGETQYF
TRBD2,many,TRBV9,CASSPSLAGGHEQYF
TRBD2,many,TRBV9,CASSPRSGSGNTGELFF
.,many,TRBV9,CASSVGPPTGSAGELFF
.,many,TRBV9,CASSVATGSIGYEQYF
.,many,TRBV9,CASSPYSEDTQYF
TRBD2,many,TRBV9,CASRPPGLEVNEQFF
.,many,TRBV9,CASRGAGSMNTEAFF
TRBD2,many,TRBV9,CASSVGASGGGETQYF
TRBD1,many,TRBV9,CASSTSGQGKRETQYF
TRBD2,many,TRBV9,CASSPGLAGVIGELFF
TRBD2,many,TRBV9,CASSVSGGHLNEQFF
TRBD2,many,TRBV9,CASSVGRGGGSDTQYF
.,many,TRBV9,CASSVTGGATYEQYF
TRBD2,many,TRBV9,CASSTSGSSYEQYF
.,many,TRBV9,CASSASTVQVGNEQFF
.,many,TRBV9,CASSQLGHMNTEAFF
TRBD2,many,TRBV9,CASRGGLAGGNEQFF